The 15 T cell receptor beta chains below all came from one sample that was sequenced in a study of cytomegalovirus exposure and HLA in healthy donors. Primers included in the PCR were 60 Vbeta and 13 Jbeta primers. The table came from immunoSEQ multiplex PCR; TCRdb's copy has only in-frame clones and leaves some out. The top ten clones hold about 1.7% of a sample with about 200,000 clones, about four fifths of them seen once. Sequences were obtained from PBMCs. Receptor source: a woman in her late teens or twenties in good health and CMV-seronegative.

The chain links TRBV5-6 to TRBJ1-5, with 11 bases aligning to TRBD1. Germline V lookup: CDR1 SGHDT, CDR2 YYEEEE. The CDR3 spans 17 residues. After removal of 4 bases from V and 1 base from J, the junction contained 7 bases not matched to a gene. The CDR3 DNA reads TGTGCCAGCAGCGGCCGGGACAGGGGGGGGAGCAATCAGCCCCAGCATTTT. It encodes CASSGRDRGGSNQPQHF.

The V and J genes are TRBV19 and TRBJ1-2; D is unclear. The CDR3 extends over 14 amino acids. CDR1 and CDR2 from the germline V gene are LNHDA and SQIVND (reference sequence). V was pared by 4 bases and J by 12 bases, with 21 bases between. The CDR3 protein is CASSTYVLEGGHTF. DNA of the CDR3: TGTGCCAGTAGTACCTACGTACTAGAAGGCGGCCACACCTTC.

V is TRBV19 and J is TRBJ2-6; possibly TRBD1 for D (6 bases). This CDR3 comprises 17 residues. V was pared by 3 bases and J by 0 bases, with 12 bases between. Germline assignment: CDR1 LNHDA and CDR2 SQIVND (reference sequence). Here the CDR3 DNA reads TGTGCCAGTAGTATCGGACAGCCTCTCTCTGGGGCCAACGTCCTGACTTTC. This encodes CASSIGQPLSGANVLTF.

The chain joins TRBV4-1 to TRBJ2-1; 8 bases fit TRBD2. CDR3 length: 16 residues. Looked up from germline, CDR1 is MGHRA and CDR2 is YSYEKL. V trimming: 0 bases; J trimming: 8 bases; junction bases outside the gene matches: 9. CDR3 amino acids: CASSQDPAGEGYEQFF. The CDR3 DNA reads as TGCGCCAGCAGCCAAGATCCAGCGGGAGAGGGATATGAGCAGTTCTTC.

The sample holds one count of this clone. The V call is TRBV9, the J call TRBJ1-2, with D hard to call. This CDR3 contains 12 residues. Trimming removed 2 bases from V and 10 bases from J, with 12 bases in between. The germline gives CDR1 SGDLS, CDR2 YYNGEE. This CDR3 reads CASSVSPLDYTF. The CDR3 DNA follows: TGTGCCAGCAGCGTTTCCCCATTAGACTACACCTTC.

The rearrangement uses TRBV4-2 and TRBJ2-1; 9 nucleotides match TRBD2. Germline V lookup: CDR1 LGHNA, CDR2 YNFKEQ. After removal of 2 bases from V and 3 bases from J, the junction contained 5 bases not matched to a gene. CDR3 size: 16 residues. CDR3 residues: CASSQPAGGSYNEQFF. DNA for the CDR3: TGTGCCAGCAGCCAACCAGCGGGAGGTAGCTACAATGAGCAGTTCTTC.

This chain uses TRBV5-3 with TRBJ2-3; the match to TRBD2 covers 10 bases. TRBV5-3 is classed as an ORF, of uncertain function. The trim removed 3 bases at V and 5 bases at J, leaving 24 bases unmatched. The CDR3 consists of 21 residues. For the CDR3, the DNA is TGTGCCAGAAGCTCCGTTTCGGTCAAGCGGGAGGGCCGTGCGAGAGGAGATACGCAGTATTTT. Translated: CARSSVSVKREGRARGDTQYF.

The chain employs TRBV28 and TRBJ1-2, with 8 bases that match TRBD1. Germline V CDR1 and CDR2: MDHEN, SYDVKM. J was trimmed by 5 bases and V by 3 bases; bases with no gene match: 5. The CDR3 has 14 residues. DNA of the CDR3: TGTGCCAGCAGTTTGCCCAGGGGGCAATATGGCTACACCTTC. Translating it yields CASSLPRGQYGYTF.

The chain links TRBV19 to TRBJ1-1, with no clear D. Trimming pared 3 bases from V and 4 bases from J, leaving 12 bases between. The CDR3 extends over 14 amino acids. Germline loops: CDR1 LNHDA, CDR2 SQIVND (reference sequence). The DNA of the CDR3 is TGTGCCAGTAGTATCCCCACAGCTCCCACTGAAGCTTTCTTT. As protein: CASSIPTAPTEAFF.

The V gene is TRBV6-6, the J gene TRBJ2-3, with D hard to call. The germline V gene has CDR1 MNHNY and CDR2 SVGAGI (reference sequence). The CDR3 runs 13 residues. The V end lost 0 bases, the J end lost 9 bases, and 10 bases lay between the germline ends. CDR3 DNA: TGTGCCAGCAGTTACTCATTCGGAGACACGCAGTATTTT. The encoded protein is CASSYSFGDTQYF.

This clone occurred once. The V and J genes are TRBV7-8 and TRBJ1-2, with TRBD1 matching 11 bases. J was trimmed by 5 bases and V by 5 bases; bases with no gene match: 10. Germline V gene data show CDR1 as SGHVS and CDR2 as FQNEAQ. The CDR3 totals 16 residues. CDR3 amino acids: CASSLHRDRGGYGYTF. DNA of the CDR3: TGTGCCAGCAGCCTCCACCGGGACAGGGGGGGTTATGGCTACACCTTC.

As regards this clone: Other DNA sequences in this specimen translate into the identical CDR3. J is TRBJ1-3 and V is TRBV28; the match to TRBD1 covers 7 bases. The germline V gene encodes CDR1 MDHEN and CDR2 SYDVKM. V lost 4 bases and J lost 2; bases outside the gene matches: 5. The CDR3 extends over 15 amino acids. CDR3 DNA sequence: TGTGCCAGCAGTTCCCCGACAGGGACTGGAAACACCATATATTTT. This translates into CASSSPTGTGNTIYF.

This chain links TRBV27 with TRBJ2-1; 11 bases are a match to TRBD2. Per the germline V gene, CDR1 is MNHEY and CDR2 is SMNVEV (reference sequence). CDR3 size: 15 residues. V was pared by 8 bases and J by 1 base, with 4 bases of the junction left unmatched. The CDR3 DNA reads TGTGCCAGCGGTCGGACTAGCGGGTCCTACAATGAGCAGTTCTTC. Translated: CASGRTSGSYNEQFF.

The chain links TRBV27 to TRBJ2-2; D remains unclear. Trimming removed 2 bases from V and 4 bases from J, with 5 bases in between. The CDR3 has 13 residues. Germline loops: CDR1 MNHEY, CDR2 SMNVEV (reference sequence). CDR3 bases: TGTGCCAGCAGTTTAAGCCTCACCGGGGAGCTGTTTTTT. Its protein is CASSLSLTGELFF.

V and J are TRBV4-2 and TRBJ2-3; TRBD2 aligns across 16 bases. V was clipped by 2 bases and J by 0 bases; unmatched bases: 2. CDR3 length: 18 residues. Germline lookup yields CDR1 LGHNA and CDR2 YNFKEQ. CDR3 region: CASSQPGLAGGSTDTQYF. The CDR3 nucleotides are TGTGCCAGCAGCCAACCGGGACTAGCGGGAGGGAGCACAGATACGCAGTATTTT.